This is a list of T cell receptor beta chains from one sample in a study of T-cell memory formation after mild COVID-19. From the 5' RACE reads, TCRdb called clonotypes with MiXCR, one entry per CDR3 protein. Here the sample spans just over 400,000 distinct CDR3 sequences, about 22% being singletons. The sequencing sample was made of PBMCs or a T cell subset sorted from them (not recorded which). Receptors were obtained from an adult woman who had mild COVID-19 (a few samples of this study predate the infection). Cell type and time point are not known. Both conserved end residues are part of each CDR3. Fields, in order: D gene, clone size, J gene, V gene, CDR3 protein, CDR3 DNA. The D gene is left open where the match is weak. A clone size is listed for some rows: how often the clone was seen (once, few, many), or a class if it is expanded.

>-|few|TRBJ2-5|TRBV29-1
CSSLLPRGSKRQETQYF
TGCAGCTCCCTCCTTCCCAGGGGATCAAAACGACAAGAGACCCAGTACTTC
>-|-|TRBJ2-5|TRBV5-1
CASSRSAPEQQETQYF
TGCGCCAGCAGCCGTTCGGCCCCAGAACAACAAGAGACCCAGTACTTC
>TRBD1|-|TRBJ2-2|TRBV20-1
CSARGPTGTGELFF
TGCAGTGCTAGAGGCCCGACAGGGACCGGGGAGCTGTTTTTT
>TRBD1|-|TRBJ2-7|TRBV27
CASSPGTVPAYEQYF
TGTGCCAGCAGTCCCGGGACAGTACCTGCCTACGAGCAGTACTTC
>-|-|TRBJ1-2|TRBV5-1
CASSLGSQGPWDGYTF
TGCGCCAGCAGCTTGGGGTCGCAGGGGCCCTGGGACGGCTACACCTTC
>-|few|TRBJ1-4|TRBV5-1
CASSLESGEKLFF
TGCGCCAGCAGCTTGGAGAGCGGGGAAAAACTGTTTTTT
>-|-|TRBJ2-2|TRBV24-1
CATSDFSTRGSASGELFF
TGTGCCACCAGTGATTTTTCTACGAGAGGGAGCGCGTCCGGGGAGCTGTTTTTT
>-|-|TRBJ1-2|TRBV6-6
CASSYSYREEGGYTF
TGTGCCAGCAGTTACTCGTATAGGGAGGAGGGTGGCTACACCTTC
>TRBD1|-|TRBJ1-1|TRBV7-8
CASSRDRAGMNTEAFF
TGTGCCAGCAGCAGAGACAGGGCCGGTATGAACACTGAAGCTTTCTTT
>-|-|TRBJ2-3|TRBV12-3/TRBV12-4
CASSLGTAPGDTQYF
TGTGCCAGCAGTTTAGGAACAGCGCCGGGGGATACGCAGTATTTT
>TRBD1|-|TRBJ1-1|TRBV7-8
CASSLISTGRMNTEAFF
TGTGCCAGCAGCTTAATTTCGACAGGGCGGATGAACACTGAAGCTTTCTTT
>-|few|TRBJ1-1|TRBV12-3/TRBV12-4
CASSLQSWNTEAFF
TGTGCCAGCAGTTTACAGTCCTGGAACACTGAAGCTTTCTTT
>TRBD2|-|TRBJ2-4|TRBV29-1
CSVPSERESKNIQYF
TGCAGCGTTCCCTCAGAGCGGGAGTCCAAAAACATTCAGTACTTC
>-|-|TRBJ2-7|TRBV12-3/TRBV12-4
CASSFEDFYEQYF
TGTGCCAGCAGTTTTGAGGACTTTTACGAGCAGTACTTC
>-|few|TRBJ1-1|TRBV7-2
CASSPWTDTGKTEAFF
TGTGCCAGCAGCCCCTGGACGGACACGGGGAAGACTGAAGCTTTCTTT
>TRBD1|-|TRBJ2-7|TRBV27
CASSWDSAGYEQYF
TGTGCCAGCAGTTGGGACAGCGCTGGCTACGAGCAGTACTTC
>TRBD1|-|TRBJ2-3|TRBV5-1
CASSWGTGETDTQYF
TGCGCCAGCAGCTGGGGGACAGGGGAGACAGATACGCAGTATTTT
>-|-|TRBJ2-6|TRBV15
CATSRRQALPGANVLTF
TGTGCCACCAGCCGCCGACAGGCGCTACCTGGGGCCAACGTCCTGACTTTC
>TRBD2|few|TRBJ2-1|TRBV18
CASSPRSGAGSYNEQFF
TGTGCCAGCTCACCACGTAGCGGGGCTGGCTCCTACAATGAGCAGTTCTTC
>-|-|TRBJ2-5|TRBV9
CASSVEEGLGETQYF
TGTGCCAGCAGCGTAGAGGAGGGGTTGGGGGAGACCCAGTACTTC
>-|-|TRBJ2-2|TRBV5-1
CASSLDPIGELFF
TGCGCCAGCAGCCTCGACCCAATCGGGGAGCTGTTTTTT
>-|many|TRBJ2-5|TRBV4-1
CASSQDLSGWETQYF
TGCGCCAGCAGCCAAGATCTTTCGGGTTGGGAGACCCAGTACTTC
>TRBD1|-|TRBJ1-1|TRBV20-1
CSARTGTEAFF
TGCAGTGCTAGGACAGGGACTGAAGCTTTCTTT
>-|many|TRBJ2-3|TRBV12-3/TRBV12-4
CASSRGTDTQYF
TGTGCCAGCAGCCGCGGCACAGATACGCAGTATTTT
>-|-|TRBJ2-7|TRBV25-1
CASSPPGAGPTSYEQYF
TGTGCCAGCAGTCCTCCAGGGGCGGGGCCAACTTCCTACGAGCAGTACTTC
>TRBD2|-|TRBJ2-7|TRBV29-1
CSVDSGSSGVSYEQYF
TGCAGCGTTGATTCTGGGTCTAGCGGGGTCTCCTACGAGCAGTACTTC
>-|few|TRBJ2-7|TRBV18
CASSPTSPISPEQYF
TGTGCCAGCTCACCTACTAGCCCCATCTCCCCCGAGCAGTACTTC
>TRBD2|few|TRBJ2-1|TRBV24-1
CATSDSRTSVNEQFF
TGTGCCACCAGTGATTCCCGGACTAGCGTCAATGAGCAGTTCTTC
>TRBD1|-|TRBJ1-6|TRBV4-1
CASSQQGAISPLHF
TGCGCCAGCAGCCAACAGGGGGCAATTTCACCCCTCCACTTT
>-|many|TRBJ2-2|TRBV24-1
CAIEASAGELFF
TGTGCCATTGAGGCTAGTGCCGGGGAGCTGTTTTTT
>-|-|TRBJ1-2|TRBV25-1
CASSGSGHGYTF
TGTGCCAGCAGTGGTTCCGGGCATGGCTACACCTTC
>-|-|TRBJ1-4|TRBV6-5
CASSPDISNHEKLFF
TGTGCCAGCAGTCCGGACATTTCTAATCATGAAAAACTGTTTTTT
>-|-|TRBJ2-3|TRBV7-9
CASSHRSRQTDTQYF
TGTGCCAGCAGCCATCGGTCGAGACAGACAGATACGCAGTATTTT
>-|few|TRBJ2-6|TRBV12-3/TRBV12-4
CASTAVRGSGANVLTF
TGTGCCAGCACGGCGGTTAGGGGGTCTGGGGCCAACGTCCTGACTTTC
>-|-|TRBJ2-1|TRBV6-5
CASSYSRWGASSYNEQFF
TGTGCCAGCAGTTACTCTCGGTGGGGGGCCAGCTCCTACAATGAGCAGTTCTTC
>TRBD1|-|TRBJ2-7|TRBV28
CASSPPGQGKEQYF
TGTGCCAGCAGTCCTCCGGGACAGGGAAAAGAGCAGTACTTC
>TRBD1|many|TRBJ2-7|TRBV7-9
CASSLAGGAYEQYF
TGTGCCAGCAGCTTAGCAGGGGGCGCCTACGAGCAGTACTTC
>TRBD2|few|TRBJ2-7|TRBV10-3
CATMGGSGYEQYF
TGTGCCACGATGGGGGGGTCGGGCTACGAGCAGTACTTC
>-|few|TRBJ1-1|TRBV4-2
CASSHPMTDSNTEAFF
TGTGCCAGCAGCCACCCCATGACAGATTCGAACACTGAAGCTTTCTTT
>TRBD1|-|TRBJ1-5|TRBV6-2/TRBV6-3
CASSPQGASNQPQHF
TGTGCCAGCAGTCCTCAGGGGGCTAGCAATCAGCCCCAGCATTTT